This T cell receptor beta chain originates from a study of blood T cell repertoires in COVID-19. In the study overall: Both acute and convalescent COVID-19 samples were obtained from the United States, Italy and Spain. The cDNA or gDNA used as material had been derived from T cells, B-cell-depleted T cells, or PBMCs.

Authors' processing steps: Reference gene primers were amplified, and this amplification served to estimate nucleated cell counts. The data were produced by immunoSEQ multiplex PCR, yet TCRdb's version contains in-frame clones alone and is incomplete. The D gene and trimming were derived from the DNA, and the V and J assignments and clone size from that table. The sample yields 250,000 to 300,000 clones, 88% seen once. The CDR3 loop spans 16 amino acids. Looked up from germline, CDR1 is SGHRS and CDR2 is YFSETQ. Unmatched junction bases numbered 5, after V lost 0 bases and J lost 1 base. Input material: peripheral blood. The origin of this receptor is a woman in her 30s who had recovered from COVID-19. The gene calls are TRBV5-1 and TRBJ1-1; TRBD1 matches at 8 bases. The DNA for the CDR3 is TGCGCCAGCAGCTTGGGCTCCGGGACAGGGAACACTGAAGCTTTCTTT. Translated, it gives CASSLGSGTGNTEAFF.